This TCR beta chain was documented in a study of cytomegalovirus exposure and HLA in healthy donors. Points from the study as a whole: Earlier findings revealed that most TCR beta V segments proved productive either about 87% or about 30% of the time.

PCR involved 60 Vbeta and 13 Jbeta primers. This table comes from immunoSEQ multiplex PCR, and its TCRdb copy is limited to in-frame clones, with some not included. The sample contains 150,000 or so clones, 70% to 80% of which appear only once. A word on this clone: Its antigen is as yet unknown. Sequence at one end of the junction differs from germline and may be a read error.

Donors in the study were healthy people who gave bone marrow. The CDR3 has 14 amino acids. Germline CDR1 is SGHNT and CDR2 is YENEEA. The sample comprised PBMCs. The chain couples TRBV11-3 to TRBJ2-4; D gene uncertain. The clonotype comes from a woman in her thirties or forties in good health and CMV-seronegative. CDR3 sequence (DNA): TGTGCCAGCAGTGATAGACCCGCCAAAAACAGTCAGTACTTC. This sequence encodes CASSDRPAKNSQYF.